A single sample is the source of the 22 T cell receptor beta chains below, sequenced in a study of blood T cell repertoires in COVID-19 (dated by TCRdb to 2019 to 2021). Library generation was performed with the immunoSEQ multiplex PCR assay. TCRdb limited this immuneACCESS table to in-frame rearrangements with V and J called. A share of clones is missing; checked studies link under half to unresolved V genes, and the rest is unexplained. The sample table lists about 65,000 clones, 65% to 85% of them with a count of one. More than 40% of the sample is in the top ten clones. Sequencing was done on a sample of peripheral blood. The receptors here all came from a human donor in a cohort sampled during active COVID-19.

This rearrangement joins TRBV5-1 to TRBJ2-3; possible D gene TRBD1, 5 bases. V was pared by 1 base and J by 2 bases, with 11 bases between. Germline V CDR1 and CDR2: SGHRS, YFSETQ. The CDR3 has 15 residues. The CDR3 protein is CASSLRGYSTDTQYF. The CDR3 nucleotides are TGCGCCAGCAGCTTGAGGGGATATTCCACAGATACGCAGTATTTT.

The chain combines TRBV11-2 with TRBJ2-1; D might be TRBD1 (6 bases). V gave up 1 base and J gave up 5 bases, with 12 bases separating them. The germline V gene encodes CDR1 SGHAT and CDR2 FQNNGV. The CDR3 extends over 15 amino acids. The CDR3 DNA follows: TGTGCCAGCAGCTTAGGATGGCGGACAGACAATGAGCAGTTCTTC. Protein: CASSLGWRTDNEQFF.

A remark on this clone: The conserved final phenylalanine or tryptophan is absent from the CDR3, which likely points to a read error. The DNA is omitted, as the CDR3 cannot be located on it reliably, and the CDR3 follows TCRdb's listing. The chain links TRBV7-2 to TRBJ1-1; the D call of TRBD1 is as the table states it, not checked on the DNA. The CDR3 extends over 10 residues, inclusive of both ends. From germline, CDR1 is SGHTA and CDR2 FQGNSA. This CDR3 reads CASSLAGQQA.

V gene TRBV5-4 combines with J gene TRBJ2-1; 8 bases line up with TRBD2. The trim removed 2 bases at V and 0 bases at J, leaving 10 bases unmatched. CDR1 is SGHNT, CDR2 YYREEE, per germline (reference sequence). This CDR3 has 18 residues. The chain's CDR3 is CASSFDSGDWRSYNEQFF. The CDR3 bases are TGTGCCAGCAGCTTTGATAGCGGGGATTGGCGCTCCTACAATGAGCAGTTCTTC.

The gene calls are TRBV4-2 and TRBJ2-3; a weak D match, TRBD1 (5 bases). This CDR3 is built from 16 residues. Deletions cut 0 bases from V and 3 bases from J, with 13 bases between. The germline V gene has CDR1 LGHNA and CDR2 YNFKEQ. CDR3 loop: CASSQEGLTDTDTQYF. DNA for the CDR3: TGTGCCAGCAGCCAAGAGGGCTTGACAGATACAGATACGCAGTATTTT.

The chain combines TRBV18 with TRBJ2-5; D unresolved. V was cut by 0 bases and J by 2 bases, with 4 bases left in between. Germline assignment: CDR1 KGHSH and CDR2 LQKENI. This CDR3 is built from 13 residues. CDR3 loop: CASSPPLQETQYF. CDR3 nucleotides: TGTGCCAGCTCACCACCTTTACAAGAGACCCAGTACTTC.

This clone was detected many times. The V and J genes are TRBV12-5 and TRBJ1-3; possible D gene TRBD1, 6 bases. The V and J ends lost 1 base and 0 bases respectively, with 7 bases between them. The CDR3 sequence is 15 residues long. Germline CDR1 reads LGHNT; CDR2 reads FRNRAP. The CDR3 DNA reads TGTGCTAGTGGTTTGGGAGGGGGCTCTGGAAACACCATATATTTT. Protein product: CASGLGGGSGNTIYF.

The chain links TRBV19 to TRBJ2-6; 8 positions agree with TRBD1. This CDR3 region has 15 residues. Per the germline V gene, CDR1 is LNHDA and CDR2 is SQIVND (reference sequence). With 8 bases clipped from V and 0 bases from J, the junction kept 3 bases outside the gene matches. The CDR3, as DNA: TGTGCCAGTTTGGACAGGGCCTCTGGGGCCAACGTCCTGACTTTC. This gives the protein CASLDRASGANVLTF.

The gene calls are TRBV3-1 (or the pseudogene TRBV3-2) and TRBJ1-2, with TRBD1 identical over 8 bases. The length of the CDR3 is 18 residues. Germline loops: CDR1 LGHDT, CDR2 YNNKEL (reference sequence). With V trimmed by 1 base and J by 2 bases, 12 bases remained unmatched. The CDR3: CASSQVSGTGVTNYGYTF. Written as DNA, the CDR3 is TGTGCCAGCAGCCAAGTCTCCGGGACAGGCGTTACCAACTATGGCTACACCTTC.

The chain has TRBV6-1 and TRBJ1-6; perhaps TRBD1 as D (6 bases). Trimming removed 3 bases at V and 3 bases at J, with 18 bases between. Germline CDR1 reads MNHNS; CDR2 reads SASEGT. The CDR3 has 18 amino acids. CDR3 residues: CASSDAYRAIDYNSPLHF. CDR3 coding DNA: TGTGCCAGCAGTGATGCTTACAGGGCTATAGACTATAATTCACCCCTCCACTTT.

The chain couples TRBV20-1 to TRBJ1-2; D gene unclear. The V gene lost 3 bases and the J gene lost 6 bases, with 8 bases spanning the gap. The CDR3 loop spans 11 amino acids. Looked up from germline, CDR1 is DFQATT and CDR2 is SNEGSKA (reference sequence). CDR3: CSARLRDGYTF. CDR3 bases: TGCAGTGCTAGGCTTCGGGATGGCTACACCTTC.

V usage is TRBV19 and J usage is TRBJ2-4, with 7 bases aligning to TRBD1. Germline CDR1 and CDR2: LNHDA and SQIVND (reference sequence). The CDR3 covers 14 residues. V lost 5 bases to trimming and J lost 0 bases; unmatched junction nucleotides: 1. In nucleotides, the CDR3 is TGTGCCAGTAGTGGGACAGTAGCCAAAAACATTCAGTACTTC. It encodes CASSGTVAKNIQYF.

J is TRBJ2-7 and V is TRBV20-1; D is unclear. Germline V gene sequence: CDR1 DFQATT, CDR2 SNEGSKA (reference sequence). There are 11 residues in the CDR3. V lost 6 bases, J lost 4 bases, and 10 bases lay in between. CDR3 sequence reads: CSATRAYEQYF. The CDR3 nucleotides read TGCAGTGCCACCCGCGCTTACGAGCAGTACTTC.

This clone was detected once. The chain employs TRBV15 and TRBJ1-1; possible D gene TRBD1, 5 bases. Germline values: CDR1 LNHNV, CDR2 YYDKDF (reference sequence). The CDR3 length is 16 residues. V was shortened by 0 bases and J by 4 bases, with 15 bases between the two germline ends. CDR3 nucleotides: TGTGCCACCAGCAGAGATCCAGGGCCCGGGGGCACTGAAGCTTTCTTT. Translated, it gives CATSRDPGPGGTEAFF. Full variable domain (remainder filled in from reference TRBV15 and TRBJ1-1): DAMVIQNPRYQVTQFGKPVTLSCSQTLNHNVMYWYQQKSSQAPKLLFHYYDKDFNNEADTPDNFQSRRPNTSFCFLDIRSPGLGDTAMYLCATSRDPGPGGTEAFFGQGTRLTVV.

The rearrangement links TRBV7-8 to TRBJ2-5; D not certain. V was shortened by 1 base and J by 2 bases, with 11 bases between the two germline ends. Germline CDR1 is SGHVS and CDR2 is FQNEAQ. This CDR3 contains 15 residues. CDR3 DNA: TGTGCCAGCAGCTTAGTGCTGTCAGTTCAAGAGACCCAGTACTTC. Translated, it gives CASSLVLSVQETQYF.

This clone was counted between two and nine times. This chain uses TRBV19 with TRBJ2-1, with D possibly being TRBD1 (6 bases). Germline V gene sequence: CDR1 LNHDA, CDR2 SQIVND (reference sequence). This CDR3 spans 14 amino acids. The germline V and J ends were trimmed by 5 bases and 6 bases, with 14 bases remaining between them. The DNA for the CDR3 is TGTGCCAGTAGTCCCGGGACAATAACCAATGAGCAGTTCTTC. It specifies CASSPGTITNEQFF. The variable domain in full, with the rest retrieved from reference TRBV19 and TRBJ2-1, is DGGITQSPKYLFRKEGQNVTLSCEQNLNHDAMYWYRQDPGQGLRLIYYSQIVNDFQKGDIAEGYSVSREKKESFPLTVTSAQKNPTAFYLCASSPGTITNEQFFGPGTRLTVL.

J is TRBJ1-2 and V is TRBV9; D remains unclear. This CDR3 comprises 13 residues. Germline-derived CDR1 and CDR2 are SGDLS and YYNGEE. Trimming shortened V by 3 bases and J by 8 bases, and 14 bases separated the two germline ends. CDR3 nucleotide sequence: TGTGCCAGCAGCGAGGCGGGAGTGGGCGGCTACACCTTC. Translated, it gives CASSEAGVGGYTF.

The chain couples TRBV5-5 to TRBJ1-2, with 7 bases fitting TRBD1. The CDR3 runs 18 residues. Germline V gene data show CDR1 as SGHKS and CDR2 as YYEKEE (reference sequence). V lost 4 bases, J lost 3 bases, and 18 bases stayed unmatched. The CDR3 sequence: CASSPQARAGGGDYGYTF. DNA of the CDR3: TGTGCCAGCAGCCCGCAAGCTCGGGCAGGGGGAGGTGACTATGGCTACACCTTC.

This clone appeared many times. J is TRBJ2-7 and V is TRBV2; 7 bases map to TRBD2. The V segment lost 5 bases and the J segment 3 bases; nucleotides outside the gene matches: 4. From germline, CDR1 is SNHLY and CDR2 FYNNEI. The CDR3 is 13 amino acids. The CDR3 nucleotides read TGTGCCAGCAGTCTTGGGGGGGTCTACGAGCAGTACTTC. This encodes CASSLGGVYEQYF.

This clone is a singleton in its sample. The rearrangement joins TRBV18 to TRBJ1-1, with TRBD1 identical over 9 bases. Germline-derived CDR1 and CDR2 are KGHSH and LQKENI. With 3 bases clipped from V and 5 bases from J, the junction kept 10 bases outside the gene matches. CDR3 length equals 16 residues. The CDR3 bases are TGTGCCAGCTCACCTCGACAGGGGGATAGTGTGACTGAAGCTTTCTTT. This sequence encodes CASSPRQGDSVTEAFF.

The V call is TRBV4-1, the J call TRBJ1-2; 10 nucleotides align to TRBD1. Germline trimming cut 8 bases from V and 5 bases from J; bases unmatched to any gene: 20. The V gene's germline CDR1 is MGHRA and CDR2 YSYEKL. The CDR3 covers 18 residues. The CDR3 bases are TGCGCCAGCCACCATGCGGGGGACAGGGGAAGTTTTGAGTATGGCTACACCTTC. Protein: CASHHAGDRGSFEYGYTF.

This clone was picked up a small number of times. V usage is TRBV19 and J usage is TRBJ1-4; 8 bases map to TRBD1. Germline-derived CDR1 and CDR2 are LNHDA and SQIVND (reference sequence). V lost 10 bases to trimming and J lost 8 bases; unmatched junction nucleotides: 12. This CDR3 has 14 residues. The CDR3 loop is CATRDYGTGEKLFF. In DNA form, the CDR3 reads TGTGCCACCCGAGACTACGGGACAGGAGAAAAACTGTTTTTT.